These 9 T cell receptor beta chains were all obtained from the same sample, sequenced in a study of T cell responses to AZD1222 COVID-19 vaccine. This table comes from immunoSEQ multiplex PCR, and its TCRdb copy is limited to in-frame clones, with some not included. The sample lists some 150,000 clones; 94% were seen once. Sequenced here: peripheral blood, sampled on day 0 of AZD1222 vaccination. The source is an adult in good health.

This clone was seen just once. V and J are TRBV5-8 and TRBJ1-5, with unresolved D. The CDR3 covers 12 residues. V was trimmed by 2 bases and J by 6 bases, leaving 6 bases between them. The germline V gene has CDR1 SGHTS and CDR2 YDEGEE. The CDR3 DNA is TGTGCCAGCAGCTTTCTTCGTCAGCCCCAGCATTTT. This gives the protein CASSFLRQPQHF.

V is TRBV10-3 and J is TRBJ2-7; no reliable D call. This CDR3 region has 15 residues. V lost 0 bases and J 5 bases, leaving 14 bases between the germline ends. In germline, CDR1 is ENHRY, CDR2 SYGVKD. CDR3 sequence: CAISESRIGLNEQYV. The CDR3, as DNA: TGTGCCATCAGTGAGTCGAGAATCGGCCTCAACGAGCAGTACGTC.

The chain is built from TRBV15 and TRBJ2-7; 7 bases match TRBD1. Germline CDR1 is LNHNV and CDR2 is YYDKDF (reference sequence). This CDR3 is built from 14 residues. V gave up 5 bases and J gave up 4 bases; unmatched junction bases: 8. CDR3 residues: CATSARQGGYEQYV. CDR3 DNA sequence: TGTGCCACCAGCGCCAGACAGGGTGGGTACGAGCAGTACGTC.

J is TRBJ1-1 and V is TRBV3-1 (or the pseudogene TRBV3-2); D gene ambiguous. The germline V gene encodes CDR1 LGHDT and CDR2 YNNKEL (reference sequence). The CDR3 is 14 residues long. Trimming took off 4 bases at V and 3 bases at J, with 12 bases between the two ends. The CDR3 region has the DNA TGTGCCAGCAGCCGAACTACTCTACACACTGAAGCTTTCTTT. Translated, it gives CASSRTTLHTEAFF.

J is TRBJ1-2 and V is TRBV7-9; D may be TRBD1 (5 bases). This CDR3 contains 15 residues. Germline V CDR1 and CDR2: SEHNR, FQNEAQ (reference sequence). V was cut by 6 bases and J by 4 bases, with 18 bases left in between. CDR3 sequence: CASSSDGGETYGYTF. DNA of the CDR3: TGTGCCAGCAGTTCAGATGGGGGGGAGACCTATGGCTACACCTTC. The complete variable domain, with remaining parts taken from reference TRBV7-9 and TRBJ1-2, reads DTGVSQNPRHKITKRGQNVTFRCDPISEHNRLYWYRQTLGQGPEFLTYFQNEAQLEKSRLLSDRFSAERPKGSFSTLEIQRTEQGDSAMYLCASSSDGGETYGYTFGSGTRLTVV.

The chain couples TRBV5-6 to TRBJ1-2, with D possibly matching TRBD1 (5 bases). Between the trimmed V and J ends, which lost 4 bases and 0 bases, there was a span of 13 bases. Germline CDR1 and CDR2: SGHDT and YYEEEE. The CDR3 consists of 15 residues. The CDR3 region has the DNA TGTGCCAGCAGCCTCGTCGGGGGATCTAACTATGGCTACACCTTC. It translates to CASSLVGGSNYGYTF.

CDR3 in amino acids: CASSLAGVRANEQFF. CDR3 DNA sequence: TGTGCCAGCAGCTTGGCCGGGGTCAGAGCCAATGAGCAGTTCTTC. The chain has TRBV5-6 and TRBJ2-1; D is possibly TRBD2 (5 bases). Trimming took off 0 bases at V and 6 bases at J, with 13 bases between the two ends. The CDR3 is 15 residues long. CDR1 is SGHDT, CDR2 YYEEEE, per germline.

V gene TRBV7-9 combines with J gene TRBJ2-1; D is tentatively TRBD1 or TRBD2 (7 bases each). Per the germline V gene, CDR1 is SEHNR and CDR2 is FQNEAQ (reference sequence). The V gene lost 6 bases and the J gene lost 5 bases, with 17 bases spanning the gap. This CDR3 is built from 15 residues. The DNA for the CDR3 is TGTGCCAGCAGTATGCCTGCAGGGGGGGACAATGAGCAGTTCTTC. It codes for CASSMPAGGDNEQFF.

On this clone itself: The sample holds other DNA sequences that translate to the same CDR3. The rearrangement links TRBV10-3 to TRBJ1-5; possible D gene TRBD1, 5 bases. Trimming stripped 4 bases from V and 0 bases from J, with 7 bases between. The germline V gene encodes CDR1 ENHRY and CDR2 SYGVKD. The CDR3 has 14 residues. DNA for the CDR3: TGTGCCATCAGTGGACAGAATAGCAATCAGCCCCAGCATTTT. Translation gives CAISGQNSNQPQHF.